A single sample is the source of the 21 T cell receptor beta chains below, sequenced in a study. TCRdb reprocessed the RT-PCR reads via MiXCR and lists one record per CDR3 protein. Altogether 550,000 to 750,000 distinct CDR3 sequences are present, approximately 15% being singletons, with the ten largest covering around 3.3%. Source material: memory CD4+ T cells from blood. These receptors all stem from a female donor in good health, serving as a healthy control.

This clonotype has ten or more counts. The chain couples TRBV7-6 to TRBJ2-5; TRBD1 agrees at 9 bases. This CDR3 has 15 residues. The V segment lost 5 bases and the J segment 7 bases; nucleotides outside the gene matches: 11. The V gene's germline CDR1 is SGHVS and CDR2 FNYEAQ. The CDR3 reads CASSPSGTGMGTQYF. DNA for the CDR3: TGTGCCAGCAGCCCCTCCGGGACAGGGATGGGGACCCAGTACTTC.

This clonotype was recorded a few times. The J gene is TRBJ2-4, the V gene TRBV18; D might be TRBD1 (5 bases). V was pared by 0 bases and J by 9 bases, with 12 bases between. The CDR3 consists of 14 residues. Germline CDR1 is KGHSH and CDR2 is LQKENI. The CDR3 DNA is TGTGCCAGCTCACCACCGGGCAGGGCTGGCATTCAGTACTTC. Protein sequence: CASSPPGRAGIQYF. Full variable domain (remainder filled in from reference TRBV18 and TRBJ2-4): NAGVMQNPRHLVRRRGQEARLRCSPMKGHSHVYWYRQLPEEGLKFMVYLQKENIIDESGMPKERFSAEFPKEGPSILRIQQVVRGDSAAYFCASSPPGRAGIQYFGAGTRLSVL.

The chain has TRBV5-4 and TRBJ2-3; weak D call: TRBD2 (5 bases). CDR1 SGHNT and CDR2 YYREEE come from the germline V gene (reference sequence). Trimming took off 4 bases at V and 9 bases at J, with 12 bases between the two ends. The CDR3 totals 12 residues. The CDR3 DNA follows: TGTGCCAGCAGCGAACCGAGCGGAACGCAGTATTTT. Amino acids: CASSEPSGTQYF.

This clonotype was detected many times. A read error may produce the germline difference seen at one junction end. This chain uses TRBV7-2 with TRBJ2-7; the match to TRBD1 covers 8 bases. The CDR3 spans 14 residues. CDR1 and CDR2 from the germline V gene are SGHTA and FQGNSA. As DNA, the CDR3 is TGCGCCAGCAGCACCACAGGGGGCTCCTACGAGCAGTACTTC. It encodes CASSTTGGSYEQYF. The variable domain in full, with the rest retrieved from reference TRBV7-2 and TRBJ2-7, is GAGVSQSPSNKVTEKGKDVELRCDPISGHTALYWYRQSLGQGLEFLIYFQGNSAPDKSGLPSDRFSAERTGGSVSTLTIQRTQQEDSAVYLCASSTTGGSYEQYFGPGTRLTVT.

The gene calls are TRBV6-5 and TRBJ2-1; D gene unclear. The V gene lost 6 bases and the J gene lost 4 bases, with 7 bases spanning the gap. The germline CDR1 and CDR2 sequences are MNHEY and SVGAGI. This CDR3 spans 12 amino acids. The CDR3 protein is CASRDGYNEQFF. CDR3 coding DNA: TGTGCCAGCAGGGACGGATACAATGAGCAGTTCTTC.

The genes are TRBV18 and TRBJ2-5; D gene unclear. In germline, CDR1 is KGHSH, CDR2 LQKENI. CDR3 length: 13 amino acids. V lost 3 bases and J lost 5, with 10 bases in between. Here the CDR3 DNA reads TGTGCCAGCTCACCCACGGTTGGGGAGACCCAGTACTTC. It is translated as CASSPTVGETQYF.

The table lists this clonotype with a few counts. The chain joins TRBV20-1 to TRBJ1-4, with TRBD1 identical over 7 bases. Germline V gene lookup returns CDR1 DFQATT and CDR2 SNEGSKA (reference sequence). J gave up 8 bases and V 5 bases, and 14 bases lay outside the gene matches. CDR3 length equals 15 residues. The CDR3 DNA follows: TGCAGTGCTCGCCCACGGACAGGCAGTGGGGAAAAACTGTTTTTT. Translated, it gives CSARPRTGSGEKLFF.

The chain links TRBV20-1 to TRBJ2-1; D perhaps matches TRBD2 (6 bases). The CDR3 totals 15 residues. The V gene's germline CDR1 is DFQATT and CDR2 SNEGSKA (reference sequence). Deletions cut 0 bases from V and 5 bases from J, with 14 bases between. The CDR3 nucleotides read TGCAGTGCTAGAGATGGAGCTAGCGTCCACAATGAGCAGTTCTTC. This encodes CSARDGASVHNEQFF.

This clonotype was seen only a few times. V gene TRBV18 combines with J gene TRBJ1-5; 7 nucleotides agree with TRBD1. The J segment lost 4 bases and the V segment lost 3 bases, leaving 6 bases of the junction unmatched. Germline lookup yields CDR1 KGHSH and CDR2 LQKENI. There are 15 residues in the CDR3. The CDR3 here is CASSPRQGRNQPQHF. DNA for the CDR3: TGTGCCAGCTCACCCAGACAGGGCAGGAATCAGCCCCAGCATTTT.

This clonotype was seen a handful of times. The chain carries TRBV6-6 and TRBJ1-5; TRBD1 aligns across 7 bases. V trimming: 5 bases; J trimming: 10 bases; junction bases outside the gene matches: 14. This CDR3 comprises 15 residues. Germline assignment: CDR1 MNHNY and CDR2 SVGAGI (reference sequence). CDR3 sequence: CASSGGTALSGPQHF. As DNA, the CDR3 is TGTGCCAGCAGTGGGGGGACAGCCCTTTCTGGACCCCAGCATTTT.

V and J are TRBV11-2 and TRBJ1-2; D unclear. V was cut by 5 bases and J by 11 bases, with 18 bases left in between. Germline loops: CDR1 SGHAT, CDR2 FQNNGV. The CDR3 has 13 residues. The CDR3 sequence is CASSPHGSLGYTF. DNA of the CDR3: TGTGCCAGCAGCCCCCATGGTAGCCTTGGATACACCTTC.

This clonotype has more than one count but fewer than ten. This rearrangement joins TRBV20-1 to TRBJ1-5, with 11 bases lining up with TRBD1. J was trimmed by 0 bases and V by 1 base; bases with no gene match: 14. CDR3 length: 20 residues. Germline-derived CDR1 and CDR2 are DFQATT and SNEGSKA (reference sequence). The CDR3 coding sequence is TGCAGTGCTAGAGTAGTACCGGGACAGGGGGTACTTCCTAGCAATCAGCCCCAGCATTTT. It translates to CSARVVPGQGVLPSNQPQHF.

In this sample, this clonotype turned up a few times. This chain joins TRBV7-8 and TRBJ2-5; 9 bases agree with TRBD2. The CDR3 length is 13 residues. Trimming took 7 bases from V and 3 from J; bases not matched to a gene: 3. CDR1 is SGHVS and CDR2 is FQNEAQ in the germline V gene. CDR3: CASTRLAEETQYF. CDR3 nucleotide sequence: TGTGCCAGCACCAGACTAGCGGAAGAGACCCAGTACTTC.

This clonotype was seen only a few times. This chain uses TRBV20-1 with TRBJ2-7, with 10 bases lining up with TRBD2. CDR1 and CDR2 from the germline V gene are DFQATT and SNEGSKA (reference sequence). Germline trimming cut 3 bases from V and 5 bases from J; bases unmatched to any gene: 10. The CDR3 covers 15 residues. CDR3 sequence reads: CSASVASGSFNEQYF. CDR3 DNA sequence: TGCAGTGCTAGTGTGGCTAGCGGGAGTTTCAACGAGCAGTACTTC.

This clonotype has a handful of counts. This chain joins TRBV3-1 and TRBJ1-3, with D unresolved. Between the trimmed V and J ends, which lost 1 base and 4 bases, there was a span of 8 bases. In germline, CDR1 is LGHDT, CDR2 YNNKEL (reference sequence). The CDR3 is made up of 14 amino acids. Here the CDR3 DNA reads TGTGCCAGCAGCCAAGGTACGACAGGAAACACCATATATTTT. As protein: CASSQGTTGNTIYF. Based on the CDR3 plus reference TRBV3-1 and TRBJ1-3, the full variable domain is DTAVSQTPKYLVTQMGNDKSIKCEQNLGHDTMYWYKQDSKKFLKIMFSYNNKELIINETVPNRFSPKSPDKAHLNLHINSLELGDSAVYFCASSQGTTGNTIYFGEGSWLTVV.

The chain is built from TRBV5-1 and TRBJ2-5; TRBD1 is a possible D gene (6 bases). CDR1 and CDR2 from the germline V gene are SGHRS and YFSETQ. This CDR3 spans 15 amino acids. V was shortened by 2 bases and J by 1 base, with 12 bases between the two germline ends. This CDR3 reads CASSLSTGLQETQYF. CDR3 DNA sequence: TGCGCCAGCAGCTTATCAACAGGGCTCCAAGAGACCCAGTACTTC.

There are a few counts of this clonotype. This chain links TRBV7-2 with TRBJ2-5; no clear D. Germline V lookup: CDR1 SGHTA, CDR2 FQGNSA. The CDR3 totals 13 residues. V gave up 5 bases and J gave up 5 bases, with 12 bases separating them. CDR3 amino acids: CASSPQIGETQYF. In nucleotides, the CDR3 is TGTGCCAGCAGCCCCCAGATCGGTGAGACCCAGTACTTC.

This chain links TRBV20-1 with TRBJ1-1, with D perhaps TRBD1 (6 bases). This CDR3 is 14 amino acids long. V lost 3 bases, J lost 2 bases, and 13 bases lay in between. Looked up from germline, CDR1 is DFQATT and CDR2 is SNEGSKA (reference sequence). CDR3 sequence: CSARRGGRNTEAFF. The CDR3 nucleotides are TGCAGTGCTAGGAGGGGGGGGAGAAACACTGAAGCTTTCTTT.

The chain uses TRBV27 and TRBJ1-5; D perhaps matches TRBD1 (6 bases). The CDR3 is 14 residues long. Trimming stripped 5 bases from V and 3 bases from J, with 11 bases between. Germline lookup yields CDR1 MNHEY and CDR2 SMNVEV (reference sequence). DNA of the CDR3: TGTGCCAGCAGTCCCGGACAGCTCAATCAGCCCCAGCATTTT. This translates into CASSPGQLNQPQHF.

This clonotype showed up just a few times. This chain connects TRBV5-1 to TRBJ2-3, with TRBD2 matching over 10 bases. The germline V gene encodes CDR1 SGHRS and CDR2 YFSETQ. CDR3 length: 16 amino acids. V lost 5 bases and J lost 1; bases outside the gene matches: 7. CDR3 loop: CASRLAGAGGTDTQYF. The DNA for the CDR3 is TGCGCCAGCAGGCTAGCGGGAGCGGGGGGCACAGATACGCAGTATTTT.

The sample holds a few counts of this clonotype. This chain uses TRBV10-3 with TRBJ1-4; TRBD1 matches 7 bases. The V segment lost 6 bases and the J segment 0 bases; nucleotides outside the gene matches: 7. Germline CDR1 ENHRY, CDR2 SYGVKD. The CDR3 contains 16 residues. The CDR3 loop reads CAISGTVPSTNEKLFF. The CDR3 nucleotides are TGTGCCATCAGCGGGACAGTGCCCTCAACTAATGAAAAACTGTTTTTT.